These 15 T cell receptor beta chains share one sample of origin, sequenced in a study of shared clonotypes between healthy human individuals (dated by TCRdb to the early 2020s). CD8 naive samples were obtained by positive selection for CCR7 among CD45RO-negative cells, yielding a CD45RA+CCR7+ population from which TemRA cells were excluded. Library construction relied on the immunoSEQ multiplex PCR assay. Drawn from immuneACCESS, this table holds only the in-frame rearrangements with V and J called that TCRdb kept. Clones are partly lost; checked studies trace under half to an unresolved V gene and leave the rest unexplained. This sample lists hundreds of thousands of clones; approximately 96% were detected once. The top ten clones comprise approximately 0.1% of the sample. The sequenced material came from naive CD8+ T cells sorted from blood. The sample's cell subset or site, from its label and the paper: CD45RA+CCR7+. The receptors originated from a woman aged 30 to 39 in good health.

The chain carries TRBV7-7 and TRBJ1-3; D uncertain. V was trimmed by 6 bases and J by 1 base, leaving 16 bases between them. Per the germline V gene, CDR1 is SSHAT and CDR2 is FNYEAQ (reference sequence). This CDR3 is built from 16 residues. CDR3 amino acids: CASSYDKSHSGNTIYF. Written as DNA, the CDR3 is TGTGCCAGCAGTTACGACAAAAGCCATTCTGGAAACACCATATATTTT.

The rearrangement links TRBV6-5 to TRBJ2-2, with 7 nucleotides matching TRBD1. This CDR3 contains 14 residues. J was trimmed by 7 bases and V by 6 bases; bases with no gene match: 8. The germline V gene encodes CDR1 MNHEY and CDR2 SVGAGI. The CDR3 reads CASRGTGVGGELFF. Here the CDR3 DNA reads TGTGCCAGCAGAGGTACAGGGGTGGGCGGGGAGCTGTTTTTT.

The V gene is TRBV27, the J gene TRBJ2-3; the match to TRBD2 covers 9 bases. J was trimmed by 2 bases and V by 3 bases; bases with no gene match: 6. Germline V CDR1 and CDR2: MNHEY, SMNVEV (reference sequence). The CDR3 is 16 residues long. CDR3 coding DNA: TGTGCCAGCAGTTTCCTCGGGACTAGCCCCACAGATACGCAGTATTTT. It translates to CASSFLGTSPTDTQYF.

This clone was counted a few times. The CDR3 sequence: CAWSLGDTEAFF. The CDR3, as DNA: TGTGCCTGGAGCTTGGGGGACACTGAAGCTTTCTTT. The rearrangement links TRBV30 to TRBJ1-1; perhaps TRBD1 as D (5 bases). The V end lost 3 bases, the J end lost 3 bases, and 8 bases lay between the germline ends. The CDR3 spans 12 residues. From germline, CDR1 is GTSNPN and CDR2 SVGIG (reference sequence).

As regards this clone: This sample includes further DNA sequences coding for the same CDR3. The chain joins TRBV13 to TRBJ1-2, with D possibly being TRBD1 (5 bases). V shed 0 bases and J shed 5 bases, with 7 bases lying between them. The germline V gene has CDR1 PRHDT and CDR2 FYEKMQ (reference sequence). The CDR3 has 13 residues. CDR3 residues: CASSLGRDYGYTF. In DNA, the CDR3 is TGTGCCAGCAGCTTAGGCAGGGATTATGGCTACACCTTC.

V usage is TRBV28 and J usage is TRBJ1-5; 8 nucleotides agree with TRBD1. CDR1 is MDHEN, CDR2 SYDVKM, per germline. Trimming cost V 5 bases and J 1 base; bases outside gene matches: 16. The CDR3 is made up of 19 amino acids. The CDR3 DNA sequence: TGTGCCAGCAGTCACCTGACAGGGGCGACCCTTATGAGCAATCAGCCCCAGCATTTT. The encoded protein is CASSHLTGATLMSNQPQHF.

This clone has only one observation. The chain links TRBV5-1 to TRBJ1-3, with a possible D match to TRBD1 (6 bases). Germline assignment: CDR1 SGHRS and CDR2 YFSETQ. The CDR3 consists of 15 residues. Trimming pared 4 bases from V and 0 bases from J, leaving 11 bases between. CDR3: CASSPGDTSGNTIYF. The CDR3 region has the DNA TGCGCCAGCAGCCCAGGGGACACCTCTGGAAACACCATATATTTT.

V gene TRBV14 combines with J gene TRBJ2-7, with D maybe TRBD1 (5 bases). Germline CDR1 and CDR2: SGHDN and FVKESK. V lost 1 base and J lost 6, with 22 bases in between. The CDR3 has 17 amino acids. CDR3 sequence (DNA): TGTGCCAGCAGCCAAGGGCCCGCAGGGTCTCACCGTCCCGAGCAGTACTTC. As protein: CASSQGPAGSHRPEQYF. The full variable domain, in which reference TRBV14 and TRBJ2-7 provide the parts outside the CDR3, is EAGVTQFPSHSVIEKGQTVTLRCDPISGHDNLYWYRRVMGKEIKFLLHFVKESKQDESGMPNNRFLAERTGGTYSTLKVQPAELEDSGVYFCASSQGPAGSHRPEQYFGPGTRLTVT.

This chain connects TRBV27 to TRBJ1-2, with 11 nucleotides matching TRBD1. Germline CDR1 and CDR2: MNHEY and SMNVEV (reference sequence). The CDR3 contains 17 residues. The trim removed 4 bases at V and 4 bases at J, leaving 11 bases unmatched. The CDR3 is CASSSGTGGRGIYGYTF. The DNA of the CDR3 is TGTGCCAGCAGTTCCGGGACAGGGGGTCGGGGGATCTATGGCTACACCTTC.

The V and J genes are TRBV6-1 and TRBJ2-2; D remains ambiguous. CDR1 and CDR2 (germline): MNHNS, SASEGT. This CDR3 spans 12 amino acids. Trimming cost V 1 base and J 9 bases, with 6 bases left between them. Here the CDR3 DNA reads TGTGCCAGCAGTGAAGGTCTCCGGGAGCTGTTTTTT. Translating gives CASSEGLRELFF.

Turning to this clone: Other DNA sequences in the same sample also yield this CDR3. V and J are TRBV27 and TRBJ1-2; TRBD1 aligns across 9 bases. CDR3 length: 14 amino acids. Germline V gene data show CDR1 as MNHEY and CDR2 as SMNVEV (reference sequence). V dropped 6 bases and J dropped 2; count of bases not matched to a gene: 4. In DNA form, the CDR3 reads TGTGCCAGCAGAACAGGGGGCGCAAACTATGGCTACACCTTC. It translates to CASRTGGANYGYTF.

The chain employs TRBV11-2 and TRBJ2-5; D is unclear. Germline-derived CDR1 and CDR2 are SGHAT and FQNNGV. The CDR3 is 15 residues long. Between the trimmed V and J ends, which lost 1 base and 2 bases, there was a span of 11 bases. The CDR3: CASSLALSRQETQYF. The CDR3 nucleotides read TGTGCCAGCAGCTTAGCCTTGAGCAGACAAGAGACCCAGTACTTC.

The chain has TRBV28 and TRBJ1-2, with a tentative D call TRBD1 (5 bases). V was pared by 1 base and J by 4 bases, with 16 bases between. This CDR3 has 16 residues. Germline lookup yields CDR1 MDHEN and CDR2 SYDVKM. Written as DNA, the CDR3 is TGTGCCAGCAGTTTATCCTTGTGGGGACCTACCTATGGCTACACCTTC. Amino acids: CASSLSLWGPTYGYTF.

The V gene is TRBV27, the J gene TRBJ2-3; D is perhaps TRBD2 (5 bases). Germline V gene data show CDR1 as MNHEY and CDR2 as SMNVEV (reference sequence). Deletions cut 6 bases from V and 4 bases from J, with 17 bases between. This CDR3 is 15 amino acids long. The CDR3, as DNA: TGTGCCAGCAGCTTCGGAGGTGGGAGTGCAGATACGCAGTATTTT. This gives the protein CASSFGGGSADTQYF.

This sequence joins TRBV6-1 and TRBJ2-2, with 8 nucleotides matching TRBD1. The CDR3 length is 15 residues. The junction had 4 bases not matched to a gene; V was cut back by 5 bases and J by 2 bases. Germline V CDR1 and CDR2: MNHNS, SASEGT. In DNA, the CDR3 is TGTGCCAGCAGTCTGACAGGGGTAAACACCGGGGAGCTGTTTTTT. Translated, it gives CASSLTGVNTGELFF.